Listed here are 28 T cell receptor beta chains from one sample, sequenced in a study of blood T cells in healthy people across ages. The second PCR ran roughly 6 to 12 cycles with a sample-barcoded 5' primer and J-beta primers. TCRdb reprocessed the 5' RACE reads with MiXCR, giving one entry per CDR3 protein. Of around 1,000,000 distinct CDR3 sequences in the sample, 25% were seen once. These same records also appear under a second study, on T cells of mothers and their children.

The sample comprised blood. These receptors all stem from a girl aged 2 to 9 in good health.

The chain couples TRBV3-1 to TRBJ2-1; a possible D gene is TRBD2 (6 bases). This CDR3 is 16 amino acids long. Per the germline V gene, CDR1 is LGHDT and CDR2 is YNNKEL (reference sequence). V was trimmed by 3 bases and J by 1 base, leaving 13 bases between them. CDR3 protein: CASSQPGLISYNEQFF. The CDR3 nucleotides are TGTGCCAGCAGCCAGCCCGGACTAATATCCTACAATGAGCAGTTCTTC.

This clonotype was picked up a small number of times. The chain recombines TRBV12-5 with TRBJ1-1, with D unclear. Deletions cut 7 bases from V and 0 bases from J, with 9 bases between. Germline lookup yields CDR1 LGHNT and CDR2 FRNRAP. The CDR3 consists of 13 residues. The CDR3 loop reads CASEFMMNTEAFF. The CDR3 bases are TGTGCTAGTGAGTTCATGATGAACACTGAAGCTTTCTTT.

This clonotype came up a few times. The chain couples TRBV10-3 to TRBJ2-3; 7 bases are shared with TRBD2. The germline CDR1 and CDR2 sequences are ENHRY and SYGVKD. With 6 bases clipped from V and 2 bases from J, the junction kept 5 bases outside the gene matches. This CDR3 is built from 14 residues. CDR3 in DNA: TGTGCCATCAGGGCGGGAGTTGTCACAGATACGCAGTATTTT. Protein: CAIRAGVVTDTQYF.

V gene TRBV10-3 combines with J gene TRBJ2-3; D unresolved. Germline CDR1 ENHRY, CDR2 SYGVKD. The CDR3 runs 12 residues. V was clipped by 8 bases and J by 5 bases, with 11 bases between them. The CDR3 coding sequence is TGTGCCATCGCTTTGGAAGGAGATACGCAGTATTTT. It is translated as CAIALEGDTQYF.

The chain recombines TRBV3-1 with TRBJ2-5; D is uncertain. The DNA matches TRBJ2-1 better at its end, which makes the J call doubtful. Germline values: CDR1 LGHDT, CDR2 YNNKEL (reference sequence). This CDR3 contains 12 residues. CDR3: CASSQPSLGQFF. CDR3 nucleotide sequence: TGTGCCAGCAGCCAACCGTCCCTCGGGCAGTTCTTC.

This clonotype appeared a few times. The chain couples TRBV27 to TRBJ2-1; 8 positions agree with TRBD2. The germline V gene encodes CDR1 MNHEY and CDR2 SMNVEV (reference sequence). V lost 0 bases to trimming and J lost 5 bases; unmatched junction nucleotides: 6. The CDR3 has 16 residues. CDR3 coding DNA: TGTGCCAGCAGTTTATCTAGCGGGATTTCTCACAATGAGCAGTTCTTC. It codes for CASSLSSGISHNEQFF.

This clonotype was observed a few times. The genes are TRBV20-1 and TRBJ2-5; possible D gene TRBD1, 5 bases. V dropped 4 bases and J dropped 5 bases, with 17 bases sitting between them. The CDR3 has 14 residues. Germline V gene data show CDR1 as DFQATT and CDR2 as SNEGSKA (reference sequence). As DNA, the CDR3 is TGCAGTGCTACCCTGACAGCCATTCAGGAGACCCAGTACTTC. This codes for CSATLTAIQETQYF.

Only a few counts were recorded for this clonotype. The gene calls are TRBV29-1 and TRBJ1-2, with unresolved D. The CDR3 sequence is 13 residues long. The ends were cut back, 6 bases at V and 2 bases at J, with 13 bases in the middle. Germline V lookup: CDR1 SQVTM, CDR2 ANQGSEA. The CDR3 bases are TGCAGCGTCCTCGCAGTAGAAAACTATGGCTACACCTTC. The encoded protein is CSVLAVENYGYTF.

In its sample, this clonotype was seen a few times. The CDR3: CASSYSSGGAYEQYF. The CDR3 nucleotides are TGTGCCAGCAGTTACTCATCAGGAGGTGCCTACGAGCAGTACTTC. This chain links TRBV6-6 with TRBJ2-7; D is perhaps TRBD2 (5 bases). The V gene lost 0 bases and the J gene lost 2 bases, with 11 bases spanning the gap. CDR1 and CDR2 from the germline V gene are MNHNY and SVGAGI (reference sequence). The CDR3 has 15 amino acids.

The table lists this clonotype with a count of one. This likely comes from a read error, as the CDR3 has no conserved phenylalanine or tryptophan at its end. The V and J genes are TRBV12-3 or TRBV12-4 and TRBJ1-1, with a possible D match to TRBD1 (6 bases). The CDR3 is 17 amino acids. Trimming took 3 bases from V and 3 from J, leaving 20 bases between them. The CDR3 reads CASSFGRGRYWDTEAFL. Written as DNA, the CDR3 is TGTGCCAGCAGTTTTGGGCGGGGGCGGTATTGGGACACTGAAGCTTTCCTT.

The V gene is TRBV29-1, the J gene TRBJ2-3; D is uncertain. The V gene's germline CDR1 is SQVTM and CDR2 ANQGSEA. This CDR3 region has 11 residues. The V and J ends lost 3 bases and 6 bases respectively, with 7 bases between them. The CDR3 DNA reads as TGCAGCGTTGAGTACGGCGATACGCAGTATTTT. It specifies CSVEYGDTQYF.

This clonotype was observed many times. The J gene is TRBJ1-2, the V gene TRBV9, with TRBD1 identical over 7 bases. The CDR3 has 16 residues. CDR1 and CDR2 (germline): SGDLS, YYNGEE. V gave up 4 bases and J gave up 8 bases; unmatched junction bases: 17. The CDR3 DNA reads as TGTGCCAGCAGCTCATTCCTCGGGACAGATCGTGGGGGCTACACCTTC. Its protein product is CASSSFLGTDRGGYTF.

The sample holds a few counts of this clonotype. The chain has TRBV3-1 and TRBJ2-5; 9 positions match TRBD1. CDR1 LGHDT and CDR2 YNNKEL come from the germline V gene (reference sequence). Trimming at V came to 3 bases and at J to 7 bases, leaving 12 bases not matched to a gene. This CDR3 has 16 amino acids. The CDR3 protein is CASSHSRTGELGTQYF. The CDR3 DNA follows: TGTGCCAGCAGCCACTCGCGGACAGGGGAGTTGGGGACCCAGTACTTC.

Only a few counts were recorded for this clonotype. DNA of the CDR3: TGTGCCAGCAGCCAAGGGGATTATACCTACGAGCAGTACTTC. This translates into CASSQGDYTYEQYF. The rearrangement links TRBV14 to TRBJ2-7; D not resolved. The germline V gene has CDR1 SGHDN and CDR2 FVKESK. Trimming removed 1 base at V and 2 bases at J, with 9 bases between. The CDR3 loop spans 14 amino acids.

In this sample, this clonotype turned up a few times. This chain's CDR3 is CASSLGGTGRYEQFF. The CDR3 nucleotides read TGTGCCAGCAGCTTAGGTGGGACAGGGAGGTATGAGCAGTTCTTC. The rearrangement links TRBV7-8 to TRBJ2-1, with 9 bases that match TRBD1. Germline CDR1 is SGHVS and CDR2 is FQNEAQ. The CDR3 runs to 15 residues. Germline trimming cut 1 base from V and 8 bases from J; bases unmatched to any gene: 6.

On this clonotype itself: At one end, the junction sequence differs from germline, possibly due to a read error. The chain combines TRBV7-7 with TRBJ2-5; TRBD2 aligns across 9 bases. There are 16 residues in the CDR3. From germline, CDR1 is SSHAT and CDR2 FNYEAQ (reference sequence). The CDR3 sequence: CASSPKGLAEEETQYF. DNA for the CDR3: TGTGCTAGCAGCCCCAAGGGACTAGCAGAAGAAGAGACCCAGTACTTC.

This clonotype occurred a few times. The J gene is TRBJ2-6, the V gene TRBV12-3 or TRBV12-4; D call uncertain. CDR3 size: 15 residues. Trimming pared 6 bases from V and 0 bases from J, leaving 9 bases between. The CDR3 DNA follows: TGTGCCAGCAGCCCATCGAACTCTGGGGCCAACGTCCTGACTTTC. This gives the protein CASSPSNSGANVLTF.

The chain is built from TRBV7-2 and TRBJ1-3; perhaps TRBD1 as D (5 bases). The V gene's germline CDR1 is SGHTA and CDR2 FQGNSA. Trimming left V 1 base short and J 4 bases short, with 11 bases between. This CDR3 is built from 15 residues. As DNA, the CDR3 is TGTGCCAGCAGCTTAGATATCTCAGGGGGAAACACCATATATTTT. Protein: CASSLDISGGNTIYF.

This clonotype was recorded a few times. V usage is TRBV3-1 and J usage is TRBJ2-3; a weak D match, TRBD2 (6 bases). This CDR3 region has 16 residues. CDR1 and CDR2 from the germline V gene are LGHDT and YNNKEL (reference sequence). Trimming shortened V by 3 bases and J by 2 bases, and 15 bases separated the two germline ends. The CDR3 bases are TGTGCCAGCAGCCAGTTCGTAGCGGCCCTCACAGATACGCAGTATTTT. Translated, it gives CASSQFVAALTDTQYF.

This chain uses TRBV7-2 with TRBJ2-5; either TRBD1 or TRBD2 may fit D (6 bases each). From germline, CDR1 is SGHTA and CDR2 FQGNSA. This CDR3 region has 15 residues. V was shortened by 1 base and J by 4 bases, with 13 bases between the two germline ends. The CDR3 spells CASSLVVGGRETQYF. DNA of the CDR3: TGTGCCAGCAGCTTAGTGGTAGGGGGGAGAGAGACCCAGTACTTC.

The chain joins TRBV19 to TRBJ1-1, with 7 bases identical to TRBD1. CDR3 length: 13 amino acids. With 9 bases clipped from V and 0 bases from J, the junction kept 4 bases outside the gene matches. From germline, CDR1 is LNHDA and CDR2 SQIVND (reference sequence). The CDR3 nucleotides read TGTGCCAGCGGGACAGACTTGAACACTGAAGCTTTCTTT. It is translated as CASGTDLNTEAFF. Variable domain in full (rest from reference TRBV19 and TRBJ1-1): DGGITQSPKYLFRKEGQNVTLSCEQNLNHDAMYWYRQDPGQGLRLIYYSQIVNDFQKGDIAEGYSVSREKKESFPLTVTSAQKNPTAFYLCASGTDLNTEAFFGQGTRLTVV.

V and J are TRBV20-1 and TRBJ2-5; 9 bases are shared with TRBD2. The J call is doubtful: the DNA matches TRBJ2-1 better. CDR3 length equals 14 residues. Looked up from germline, CDR1 is DFQATT and CDR2 is SNEGSKA (reference sequence). The CDR3 nucleotides read TGCAGTGCCATTAGCGGGAGCGCCTCCGGTGAGCAGTTCTTC. It specifies CSAISGSASGEQFF.

This clonotype was seen once. The V and J genes are TRBV7-9 and TRBJ2-1; no clear D gene. Germline assignment: CDR1 SEHNR and CDR2 FQNEAQ (reference sequence). The CDR3 sequence is 16 residues long. Trimming removed 4 bases at V and 0 bases at J, with 13 bases between. The CDR3 DNA is TGTGCCAGCAGCTCCACGGATCTGAGCTCCTACAATGAGCAGTTCTTC. Its translation: CASSSTDLSSYNEQFF.

The chain links TRBV6-2 or TRBV6-3 to TRBJ2-7, with 8 bases aligning to TRBD1. Germline-derived CDR1 and CDR2 are MNHEY and SVGEGT. With 6 bases clipped from V and 5 bases from J, the junction kept 9 bases outside the gene matches. The CDR3 covers 14 residues. The DNA of the CDR3 is TGTGCCAGCAGGACGGGACAGGACAGGGACGAGCAGTACTTC. Its translation: CASRTGQDRDEQYF.

The CDR3 DNA sequence: TGCAGCGGCCTCGCTACAGGGGGATCCCAAGAGACCCAGTACTTC. It is translated as CSGLATGGSQETQYF. The V and J genes are TRBV29-1 and TRBJ2-5; 8 nucleotides align to TRBD1. This CDR3 spans 15 amino acids. CDR1 and CDR2 (germline): SQVTM, ANQGSEA. Unmatched junction bases numbered 11, after V lost 7 bases and J lost 1 base.

The V and J genes are TRBV29-1 and TRBJ2-5, with 8 bases aligning to TRBD1. The J call may be faulty, since TRBJ2-7 better matches the DNA end. The CDR3 is 13 residues long. Per germline, CDR1 SQVTM and CDR2 ANQGSEA. The CDR3 DNA sequence: TGCAGCGTTACTATGACAGGGGCCTACGAGCAGTACTTC. It yields the protein CSVTMTGAYEQYF.

The chain couples TRBV27 to TRBJ1-1, with D uncertain. Germline values: CDR1 MNHEY, CDR2 SMNVEV (reference sequence). Trimming left V 3 bases short and J 5 bases short, with 16 bases between. The CDR3 is made up of 15 amino acids. CDR3 DNA sequence: TGTGCCAGCAGTTTTTTCGGTAGTCGGAGGACTGAAGCTTTCTTT. Its protein product is CASSFFGSRRTEAFF.

This clonotype was counted between two and nine times. The chain couples TRBV7-2 to TRBJ2-3; D unresolved. Trimming shortened V by 1 base and J by 2 bases, and 10 bases separated the two germline ends. The CDR3 contains 15 residues. Germline assignment: CDR1 SGHTA and CDR2 FQGNSA. CDR3 in amino acids: CASSLEIAITDTQYF. In DNA form, the CDR3 reads TGTGCCAGCAGCTTAGAGATCGCAATCACAGATACGCAGTATTTT.